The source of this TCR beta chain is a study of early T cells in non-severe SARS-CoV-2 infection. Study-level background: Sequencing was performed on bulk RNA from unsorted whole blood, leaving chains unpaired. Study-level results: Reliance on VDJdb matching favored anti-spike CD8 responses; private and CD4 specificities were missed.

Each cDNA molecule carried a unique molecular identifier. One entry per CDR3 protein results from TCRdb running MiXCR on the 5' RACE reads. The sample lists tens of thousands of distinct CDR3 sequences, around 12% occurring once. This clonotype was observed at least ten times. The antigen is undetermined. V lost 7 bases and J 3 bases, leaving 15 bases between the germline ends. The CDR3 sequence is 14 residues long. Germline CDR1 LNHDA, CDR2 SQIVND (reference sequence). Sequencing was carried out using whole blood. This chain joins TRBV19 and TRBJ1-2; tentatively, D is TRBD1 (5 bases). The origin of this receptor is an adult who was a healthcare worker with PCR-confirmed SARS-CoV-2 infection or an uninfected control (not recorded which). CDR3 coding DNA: TGTGCCAGTACCGACAGTCCCACCGACTATGGCTACACCTTC. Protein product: CASTDSPTDYGYTF.